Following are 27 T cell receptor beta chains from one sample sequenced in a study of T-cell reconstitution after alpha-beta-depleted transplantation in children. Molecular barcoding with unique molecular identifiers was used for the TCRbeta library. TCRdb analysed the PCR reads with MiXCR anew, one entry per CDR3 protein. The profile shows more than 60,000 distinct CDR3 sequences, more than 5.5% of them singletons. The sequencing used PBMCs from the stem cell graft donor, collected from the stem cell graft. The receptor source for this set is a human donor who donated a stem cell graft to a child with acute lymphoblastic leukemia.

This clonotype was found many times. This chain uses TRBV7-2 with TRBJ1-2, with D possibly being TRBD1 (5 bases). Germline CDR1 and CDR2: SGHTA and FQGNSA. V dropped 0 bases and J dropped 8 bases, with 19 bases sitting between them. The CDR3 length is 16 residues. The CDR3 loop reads CASSLALWGHQGGYTF. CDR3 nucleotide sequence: TGTGCCAGCAGCTTAGCGCTTTGGGGTCACCAGGGCGGCTACACCTTC.

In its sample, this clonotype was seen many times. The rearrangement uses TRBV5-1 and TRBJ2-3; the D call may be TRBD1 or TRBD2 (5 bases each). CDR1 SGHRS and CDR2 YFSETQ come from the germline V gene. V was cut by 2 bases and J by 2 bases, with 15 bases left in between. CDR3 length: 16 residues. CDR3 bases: TGCGCCAGCAGCTTCCTGACGGGACGCTTCACAGATACGCAGTATTTT. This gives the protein CASSFLTGRFTDTQYF. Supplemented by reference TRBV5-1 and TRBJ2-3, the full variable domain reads KAGVTQTPRYLIKTRGQQVTLSCSPISGHRSVSWYQQTPGQGLQFLFEYFSETQRNKGNFPGRFSGRQFSNSRSEMNVSTLELGDSALYLCASSFLTGRFTDTQYFGPGTRLTVL.

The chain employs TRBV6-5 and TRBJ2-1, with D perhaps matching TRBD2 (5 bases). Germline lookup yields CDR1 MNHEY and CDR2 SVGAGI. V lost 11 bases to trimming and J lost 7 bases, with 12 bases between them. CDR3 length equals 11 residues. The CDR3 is CACGRVNEQFF. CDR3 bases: TGTGCCTGTGGGAGAGTGAATGAGCAGTTCTTC.

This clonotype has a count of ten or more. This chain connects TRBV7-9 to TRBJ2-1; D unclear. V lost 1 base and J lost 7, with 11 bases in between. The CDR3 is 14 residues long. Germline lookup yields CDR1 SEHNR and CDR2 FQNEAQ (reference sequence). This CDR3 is CASSLVDDLNEQFF. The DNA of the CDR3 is TGTGCCAGCAGCTTAGTTGACGACTTGAATGAGCAGTTCTTC.

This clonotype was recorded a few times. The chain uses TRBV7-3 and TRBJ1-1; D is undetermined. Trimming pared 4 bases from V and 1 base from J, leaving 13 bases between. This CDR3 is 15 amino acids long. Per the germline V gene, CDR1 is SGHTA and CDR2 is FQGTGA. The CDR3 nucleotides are TGTGCCAGCAGCTCCGGGAGGGTGGGGAACACTGAAGCTTTCTTT. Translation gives CASSSGRVGNTEAFF. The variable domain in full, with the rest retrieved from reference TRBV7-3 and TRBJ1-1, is GAGVSQTPSNKVTEKGKYVELRCDPISGHTALYWYRQSLGQGPEFLIYFQGTGAADDSGLPNDRFFAVRPEGSVSTLKIQRTERGDSAVYLCASSSGRVGNTEAFFGQGTRLTVV.

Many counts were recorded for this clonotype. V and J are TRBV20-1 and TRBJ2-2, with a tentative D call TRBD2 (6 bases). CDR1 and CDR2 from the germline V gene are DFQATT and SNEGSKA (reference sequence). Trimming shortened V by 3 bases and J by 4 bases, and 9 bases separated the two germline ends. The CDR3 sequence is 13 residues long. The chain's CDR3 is CSASRRVTGELFF. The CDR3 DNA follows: TGCAGTGCTAGTAGGAGGGTCACCGGGGAGCTGTTTTTT.

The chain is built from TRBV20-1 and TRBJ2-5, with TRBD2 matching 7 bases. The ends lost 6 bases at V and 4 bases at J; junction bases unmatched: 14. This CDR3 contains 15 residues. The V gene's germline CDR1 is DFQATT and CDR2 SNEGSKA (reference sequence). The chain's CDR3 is CSARNWTRATETQYF. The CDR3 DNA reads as TGCAGTGCCAGGAACTGGACTAGAGCAACAGAGACCCAGTACTTC.

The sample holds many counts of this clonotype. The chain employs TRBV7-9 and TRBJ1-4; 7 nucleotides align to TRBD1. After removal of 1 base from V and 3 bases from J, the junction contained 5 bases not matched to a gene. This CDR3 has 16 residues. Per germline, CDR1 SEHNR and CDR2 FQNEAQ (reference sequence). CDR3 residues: CASSLVRQGPNEKLFF. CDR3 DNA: TGTGCCAGCAGCTTAGTCCGACAGGGACCTAATGAAAAACTGTTTTTT.

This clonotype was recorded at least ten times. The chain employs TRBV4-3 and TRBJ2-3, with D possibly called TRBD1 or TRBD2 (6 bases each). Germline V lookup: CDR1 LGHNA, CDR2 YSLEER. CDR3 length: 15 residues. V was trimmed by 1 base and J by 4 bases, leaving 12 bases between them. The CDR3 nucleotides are TGCGCCAGCAGCCAAGTCCGGGGGCCTCCAGATACGCAGTATTTT. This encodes CASSQVRGPPDTQYF.

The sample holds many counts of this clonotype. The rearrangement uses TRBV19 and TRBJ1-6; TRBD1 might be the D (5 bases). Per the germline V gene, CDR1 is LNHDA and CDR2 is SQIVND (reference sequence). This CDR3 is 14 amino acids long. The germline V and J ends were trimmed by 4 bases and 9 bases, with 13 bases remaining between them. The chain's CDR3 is CASSRGLTGSPLHF. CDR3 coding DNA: TGTGCCAGTAGTAGGGGCCTGACCGGTTCACCCCTCCACTTT.

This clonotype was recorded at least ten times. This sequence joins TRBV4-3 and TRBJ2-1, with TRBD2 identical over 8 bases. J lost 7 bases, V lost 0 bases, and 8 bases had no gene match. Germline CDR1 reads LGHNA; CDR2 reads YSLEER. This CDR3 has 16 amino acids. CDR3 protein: CASSQDPPGGGNEQFF. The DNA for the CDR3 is TGCGCCAGCAGCCAAGATCCACCGGGAGGGGGAAATGAGCAGTTCTTC.

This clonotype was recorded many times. In nucleotides, the CDR3 is TGCAGCGTACGAACAGGGCCCTCCTACAATGAGCAGTTCTTC. Translating gives CSVRTGPSYNEQFF. This chain uses TRBV29-1 with TRBJ2-1; D is perhaps TRBD1 (6 bases). Germline V gives CDR1 SQVTM, CDR2 ANQGSEA. This CDR3 has 14 amino acids. V was cut by 6 bases and J by 0 bases, with 12 bases left in between.

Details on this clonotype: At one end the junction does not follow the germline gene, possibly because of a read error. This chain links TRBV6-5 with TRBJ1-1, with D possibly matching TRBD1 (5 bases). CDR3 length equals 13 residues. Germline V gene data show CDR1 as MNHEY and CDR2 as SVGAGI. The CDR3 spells CASSSGQGTDAFF. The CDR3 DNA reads TGTGCCAGCAGTTCCGGGCAGGGAACTGACGCTTTCTTT.

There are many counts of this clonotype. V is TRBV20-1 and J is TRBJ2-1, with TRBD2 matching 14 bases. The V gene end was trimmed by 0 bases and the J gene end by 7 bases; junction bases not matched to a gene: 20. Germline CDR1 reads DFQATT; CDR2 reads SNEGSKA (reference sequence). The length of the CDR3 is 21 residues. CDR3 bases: TGCAGTGCTAGAGATAGATTTGGGGGACTAGCGGGAGTAGGAGTAATAAATGAGCAGTTCTTC. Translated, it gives CSARDRFGGLAGVGVINEQFF.

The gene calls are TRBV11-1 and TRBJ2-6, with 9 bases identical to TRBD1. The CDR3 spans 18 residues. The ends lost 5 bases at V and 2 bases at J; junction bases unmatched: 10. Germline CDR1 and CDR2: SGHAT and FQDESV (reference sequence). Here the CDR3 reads CASSLTTGGLPGANVLTF. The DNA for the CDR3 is TGTGCCAGCAGCCTTACGACAGGGGGGCTCCCTGGGGCCAACGTCCTGACTTTC.

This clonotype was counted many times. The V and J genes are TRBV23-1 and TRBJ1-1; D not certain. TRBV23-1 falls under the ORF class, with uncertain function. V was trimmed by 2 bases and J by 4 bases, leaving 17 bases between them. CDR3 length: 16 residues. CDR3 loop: CASSQILRGRLTEAFF. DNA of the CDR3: TGCGCCAGCAGTCAAATTCTTAGAGGACGGCTCACTGAAGCTTTCTTT.

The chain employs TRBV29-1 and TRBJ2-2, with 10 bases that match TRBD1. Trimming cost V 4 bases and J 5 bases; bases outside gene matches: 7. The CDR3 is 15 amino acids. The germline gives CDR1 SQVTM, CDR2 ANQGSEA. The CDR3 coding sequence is TGCAGCGTTGTGGGACAGGGGAAGCGAACCGGGGAGCTGTTTTTT. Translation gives CSVVGQGKRTGELFF.

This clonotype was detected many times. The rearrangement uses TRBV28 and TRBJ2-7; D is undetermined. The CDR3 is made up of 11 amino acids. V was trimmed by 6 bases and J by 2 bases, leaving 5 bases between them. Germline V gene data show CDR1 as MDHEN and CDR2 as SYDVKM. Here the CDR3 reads CASSPAYEQYF. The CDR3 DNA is TGTGCCAGCAGCCCCGCCTACGAGCAGTACTTC.

The CDR3 DNA sequence: TGTGCCAGCAGTTCGCAGAGAATACAAGAGACCCAGTACTTC. Translating it yields CASSSQRIQETQYF. V and J are TRBV28 and TRBJ2-5; D ambiguous. Trimming cost V 4 bases and J 2 bases, with 11 bases left between them. CDR1 and CDR2 from the germline V gene are MDHEN and SYDVKM. There are 14 residues in the CDR3.

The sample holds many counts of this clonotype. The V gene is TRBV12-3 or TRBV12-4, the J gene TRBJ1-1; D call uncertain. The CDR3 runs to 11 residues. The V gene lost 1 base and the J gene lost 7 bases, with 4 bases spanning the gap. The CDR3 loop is CASSLVVEAFF. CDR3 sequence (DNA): TGTGCCAGCAGTTTAGTTGTTGAAGCTTTCTTT.

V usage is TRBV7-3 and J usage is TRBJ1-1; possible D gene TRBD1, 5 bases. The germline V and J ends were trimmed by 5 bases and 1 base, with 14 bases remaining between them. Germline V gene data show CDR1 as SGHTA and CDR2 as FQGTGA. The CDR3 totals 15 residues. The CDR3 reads CASSPLGGTNTEAFF. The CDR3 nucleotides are TGTGCCAGCAGCCCTCTCGGGGGGACGAACACTGAAGCTTTCTTT.

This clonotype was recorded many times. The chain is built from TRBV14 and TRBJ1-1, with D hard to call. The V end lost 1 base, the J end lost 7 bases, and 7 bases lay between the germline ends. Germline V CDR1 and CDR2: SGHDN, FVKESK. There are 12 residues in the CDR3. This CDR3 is CASSQGRFEAFF. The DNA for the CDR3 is TGTGCCAGCAGCCAAGGGCGGTTTGAAGCTTTCTTT.

The CDR3 is CASSGRPLAGDTQYF. In DNA, the CDR3 is TGTGCCAGCAGCGGTCGTCCCCTAGCGGGAGATACCCAGTACTTC. J is TRBJ2-5 and V is TRBV9, with 10 bases identical to TRBD2. The length of the CDR3 is 15 residues. With V trimmed by 3 bases and J by 8 bases, 10 bases remained unmatched. Germline CDR1 and CDR2: SGDLS and YYNGEE.

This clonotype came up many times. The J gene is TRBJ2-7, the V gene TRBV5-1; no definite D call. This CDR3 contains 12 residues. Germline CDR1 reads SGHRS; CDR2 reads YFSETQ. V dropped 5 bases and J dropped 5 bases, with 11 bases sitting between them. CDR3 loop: CASSPLSNEQYF. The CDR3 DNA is TGCGCCAGCAGTCCCTTAAGTAACGAGCAGTACTTC.

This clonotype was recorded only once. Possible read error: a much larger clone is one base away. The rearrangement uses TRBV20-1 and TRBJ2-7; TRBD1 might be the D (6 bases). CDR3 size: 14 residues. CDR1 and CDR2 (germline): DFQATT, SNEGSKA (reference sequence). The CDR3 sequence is CSASPPGQSYAQYF. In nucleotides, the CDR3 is TGCAGTGCTAGTCCTCCCGGACAGTCCTACGCGCAGTACTTC.

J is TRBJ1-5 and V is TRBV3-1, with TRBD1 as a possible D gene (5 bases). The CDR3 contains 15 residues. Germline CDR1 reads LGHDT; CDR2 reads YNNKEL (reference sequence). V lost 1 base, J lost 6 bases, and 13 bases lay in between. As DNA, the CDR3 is TGTGCCAGCAGCCAAGGCAGCCAGGGCCTTCAGCCCCAGCATTTT. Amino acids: CASSQGSQGLQPQHF.

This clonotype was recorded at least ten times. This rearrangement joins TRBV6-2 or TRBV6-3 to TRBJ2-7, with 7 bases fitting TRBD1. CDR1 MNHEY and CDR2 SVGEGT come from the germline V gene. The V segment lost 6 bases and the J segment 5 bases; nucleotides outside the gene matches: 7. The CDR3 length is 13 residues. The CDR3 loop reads CASSIQGPNEQYF. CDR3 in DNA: TGTGCCAGCAGCATACAGGGGCCCAACGAGCAGTACTTC.